This TCR beta chain was sequenced for a study of T cell repertoires in cytomegalovirus infection. Overall study context: Through public TCR beta signatures, both CMV infection and matching HLA type were indicated.

This clonotype was picked up many times. Its antigen is as yet unknown. General study findings and limits: Accumulated public TCR beta family frequency recognized individuals carrying CMV together with the relevant HLA. What dominated the ex vivo response were HLA-C-restricted CMV-specific TCR beta clonotypes.

The CDR3 has 20 amino acids. Germline CDR1 LGHNA, CDR2 YSLEER. Unmatched junction bases numbered 16, after V lost 0 bases and J lost 6 bases. TCRdb called the reads again in MiXCR, with one record for every CDR3 protein. Of more than 250,000 distinct CDR3 sequences listed, roughly an eighth were seen once; the top ten hold around 8.7%. This clonotype was sampled from a human donor in good health (CMV status not recorded). Some clones in this sample may be carry-over from other donors' samples. Source material: PBMCs. This chain connects TRBV4-3 to TRBJ2-2; 10 positions agree with TRBD2. CDR3 in amino acids: CASSQDYYSGLAGASGELFF. CDR3 sequence (DNA): TGCGCCAGCAGCCAAGATTATTATTCCGGGCTAGCGGGAGCGTCCGGGGAGCTGTTTTTT.